This T cell receptor beta chain was sequenced in a study of response to subunit inactivated influenza vaccine. Study-level results: A suggestion made by the authors is that each seasonal influenza vaccination recruits few new T cells.

Using its own MiXCR run on the RT-PCR reads, TCRdb lists one record per CDR3 protein. The sample has hundreds of thousands of distinct CDR3 sequences, about 7.6% seen once; the top ten hold 13%. On this clonotype itself: What it binds is unknown.

This clonotype was obtained from a man between 50 and 69 years old who received an inactivated influenza vaccine. Here the sequenced sample was PBMCs from blood, taken less than 30 months after vaccination.

The CDR3 spells CAISPPGQGTDEQFF. The CDR3 coding sequence is TGTGCCATCAGTCCTCCGGGACAGGGGACCGATGAGCAGTTCTTC. This rearrangement joins TRBV10-3 to TRBJ2-1; TRBD1 matches at 10 bases. V was pared by 5 bases and J by 8 bases, with 9 bases of the junction left unmatched. The CDR3 runs to 15 residues. CDR1 and CDR2 from the germline V gene are ENHRY and SYGVKD.